The rows below give T cell receptor beta chains drawn from one sample of a study of blood T cell repertoires in COVID-19. Produced via immunoSEQ multiplex PCR; TCRdb's table is partial and in-frame only. The sample has some 190,000 clones, 70% to 80% seen once; the top ten hold roughly 8.6%. Material for sequencing was peripheral blood. Receptor source: a woman aged 45-59 years with active or convalescent COVID-19. Both conserved end residues are part of each CDR3. D genes are given only for firm matches. Some rows have no size entry. The others give once, few or many, or a class for an expanded clone.

j_call,v_call,d_call,clone_size,cdr3_aa,cdr3_nt
TRBJ2-7,TRBV5-5,TRBD2,.,CASSLVAGAYEQYF,TGTGCCAGCAGTTTGGTAGCGGGAGCCTACGAGCAGTACTTC
TRBJ1-1,TRBV28,.,.,CASTGQTNTEAFF,TGTGCCAGCACCGGACAGACCAACACTGAAGCTTTCTTT
TRBJ2-1,TRBV7-2,.,.,CASSPKVATIGNEQFF,TGTGCCAGCAGCCCCAAGGTAGCGACCATAGGAAATGAGCAGTTCTTC
TRBJ1-1,TRBV7-2,.,.,CASSIRHIQKAFF,TGTGCCAGCAGTATACGACATATCCAAAAGGCTTTCTTT
TRBJ1-1,TRBV6-2/TRBV6-3,.,.,CASSYWATEAFF,TGTGCCAGCAGTTACTGGGCCACTGAAGCTTTCTTT
TRBJ2-7,TRBV7-6,TRBD2,.,CASSLEVVAGAYEQYF,TGTGCCAGCAGCTTAGAAGTTGTAGCGGGGGCCTACGAGCAGTACTTC
TRBJ1-2,TRBV28,TRBD1,.,CASSLSPGTGGSGYTF,TGTGCCAGCAGTTTATCACCCGGGACAGGGGGCTCTGGCTACACCTTC
TRBJ2-1,TRBV28,TRBD2,.,CASIPWVAGSYNEQFF,TGTGCCAGCATCCCCTGGGTAGCGGGGTCCTACAATGAGCAGTTCTTC
TRBJ1-1,TRBV6-5,.,.,CASSSRGVNTEAFF,TGTGCCAGCAGTTCCAGGGGTGTGAACACTGAAGCTTTCTTT
TRBJ1-1,TRBV6-4,.,.,CASSQGQNTEAFF,TGTGCCAGCAGTCAGGGGCAGAACACTGAAGCTTTCTTT
TRBJ2-5,TRBV5-1,.,.,CASSFQGREETQYF,TGCGCCAGCAGCTTCCAGGGGAGGGAAGAGACCCAGTACTTC
TRBJ1-3,TRBV7-9,TRBD1,few,CASSLTGGSSGNTIYF,TGTGCCAGCAGTCTAACAGGGGGGTCCTCTGGAAACACCATATATTTT
TRBJ2-3,TRBV9,.,.,CASSVNRGTDTQYF,TGTGCCAGCAGCGTAAACCGGGGGACAGATACGCAGTATTTT
TRBJ1-1,TRBV7-9,TRBD1,.,CASSLGQGAWNTEAFF,TGTGCCAGCAGCTTGGGACAGGGGGCCTGGAACACTGAAGCTTTCTTT
TRBJ2-1,TRBV29-1,.,.,CSVARDNEQFF,TGCAGCGTTGCGAGGGACAATGAGCAGTTCTTC
TRBJ1-6,TRBV28,.,.,CASSFFRDNSPLHF,TGTGCCAGCAGTTTTTTTAGAGATAATTCACCCCTCCACTTT
TRBJ2-7,TRBV18,.,few,CASSPPTVSSGLEQYF,TGTGCCAGCTCACCTCCAACAGTCAGCTCAGGTCTCGAGCAGTACTTC
TRBJ1-2,TRBV7-6,.,.,CASSLVGGLGYGYTF,TGTGCCAGCAGCTTAGTTGGGGGCCTAGGCTATGGCTACACCTTC
TRBJ1-2,TRBV3-1/TRBV3-2,.,.,CASSQDRGNYGYTF,TGTGCCAGCAGCCAAGATCGGGGAAACTATGGCTACACCTTC
TRBJ1-6,TRBV19,.,.,CASRTAGNSPLHF,TGTGCCAGTCGGACAGCTGGAAATTCACCCCTCCACTTT
TRBJ1-2,TRBV6-5,.,few,CASSSPKGVGYTF,TGTGCCAGCAGTTCCCCTAAGGGAGTTGGCTACACCTTC
TRBJ1-5,TRBV2,TRBD1,.,CASRPQGVGNQPQHF,TGTGCCAGCAGGCCACAGGGGGTGGGCAATCAGCCCCAGCATTTT
TRBJ1-2,TRBV21-1,.,.,CASRNGQGTNYGYTF,TGTGCCAGCAGGAACGGACAAGGAACTAACTATGGCTACACCTTC
TRBJ2-7,TRBV2,.,.,CASSDLVGGGEQYF,TGTGCCAGCAGTGATCTGGTCGGAGGCGGCGAGCAGTACTTC
TRBJ2-2,TRBV28,TRBD1,.,CASSFWTGGDTGELFF,TGTGCCAGCAGTTTCTGGACAGGGGGAGACACCGGGGAGCTGTTTTTT
TRBJ1-2,TRBV28,TRBD1,.,CASSPDRGGSGYTF,TGTGCCAGCAGTCCCGACAGGGGGGGGAGTGGCTACACCTTC
TRBJ2-7,TRBV5-4,TRBD1,few,CASSLARDRVTYEQYF,TGTGCCAGCAGCTTGGCCCGGGACAGGGTTACCTACGAGCAGTACTTC
TRBJ2-2,TRBV3-1/TRBV3-2,.,.,CASSQERRGRNTGELFF,TGTGCCAGCAGCCAAGAGAGGAGGGGGCGCAACACCGGGGAGCTGTTTTTT
TRBJ1-2,TRBV7-2,TRBD1,.,CASSPRTGGFNYGYTF,TGTGCCAGCAGCCCCCGAACAGGGGGGTTTAACTATGGCTACACCTTC
TRBJ2-3,TRBV9,.,.,CASSEGGLGTDTQYF,TGTGCCAGCAGCGAGGGGGGGCTGGGCACAGATACGCAGTATTTT
TRBJ2-3,TRBV10-2,TRBD2,.,CASRRTSGGSDTQYF,TGCGCCAGCAGAAGGACTAGCGGGGGGTCAGATACGCAGTATTTT
TRBJ1-2,TRBV5-6,.,.,CASSYPTGSRNGYTF,TGTGCCAGCAGCTATCCTACAGGGAGTCGCAATGGCTACACCTTC
TRBJ2-6,TRBV2,.,once,CASSGLKGVGVANVLTF,TGTGCCAGCAGTGGGTTAAAGGGGGTGGGCGTGGCCAACGTCCTGACTTTC
TRBJ1-1,TRBV28,TRBD1,.,CASSLGQVLAEAFF,TGTGCCAGCAGCCTGGGACAGGTGCTGGCTGAAGCTTTCTTT
TRBJ1-2,TRBV27,.,once,CASSGGGYGYTF,TGTGCCAGCAGCGGGGGGGGCTATGGCTACACCTTC
TRBJ1-2,TRBV29-1,.,.,CSVVGGNYGYTF,TGCAGCGTTGTCGGAGGGAACTATGGCTACACCTTC
TRBJ1-3,TRBV30,.,.,CAWSTPGSGNTIYF,TGTGCCTGGAGCACCCCAGGATCTGGAAACACCATATATTTT
TRBJ2-7,TRBV6-1,TRBD2,.,CASSERLAGSYEQYF,TGTGCCAGCAGTGAACGACTAGCGGGCTCCTACGAGCAGTACTTC
TRBJ2-1,TRBV18,TRBD1,.,CASSLGTGYNEQFF,TGTGCCAGCTCACTTGGGACAGGCTACAATGAGCAGTTCTTC
TRBJ2-5,TRBV5-1,TRBD2,once,CASSLGTSGVQETQYF,TGCGCCAGCAGCTTAGGGACTAGCGGAGTGCAAGAGACCCAGTACTTC
TRBJ2-2,TRBV2,TRBD2,.,CASSQLAGDTGELFF,TGTGCCAGCAGCCAACTAGCGGGGGACACCGGGGAGCTGTTTTTT
TRBJ2-2,TRBV7-9,TRBD2,.,CASIPKASGDDGELFF,TGTGCCAGCATCCCTAAGGCTAGCGGGGACGACGGGGAGCTGTTTTTT
TRBJ2-1,TRBV19,TRBD2,.,CASSSALAGAAEQFF,TGTGCCAGTAGTTCAGCACTAGCGGGAGCGGCTGAGCAGTTCTTC
TRBJ1-2,TRBV28,TRBD1,.,CATLHTGTGYLRGGYTF,TGTGCCACCCTACACACCGGGACAGGGTATTTACGGGGTGGCTACACCTTC
TRBJ2-6,TRBV3-1/TRBV3-2,.,.,CASSQVPAGANVLTF,TGTGCCAGCAGCCAAGTCCCGGCTGGGGCCAACGTCCTGACTTTC
TRBJ2-3,TRBV2,.,.,CASSGQTDTQYF,TGTGCCAGCAGTGGACAGACAGATACGCAGTATTTT
TRBJ2-5,TRBV29-1,.,.,CSVEDFQGWETQYF,TGCAGCGTTGAAGATTTTCAGGGTTGGGAGACCCAGTACTTC
TRBJ2-1,TRBV7-2,TRBD1,few,CASSSRTGEDEQFF,TGTGCCAGCAGCTCACGGACAGGGGAGGATGAGCAGTTCTTC
TRBJ1-2,TRBV30,TRBD1,.,CAWTSRSPGQGFYGYTF,TGTGCCTGGACCAGTCGCTCACCGGGACAGGGATTCTATGGCTACACCTTC
TRBJ2-7,TRBV10-3,.,.,CAISTTEYEQYF,TGTGCCATCAGTACGACAGAGTACGAGCAGTACTTC
TRBJ1-2,TRBV5-6,.,.,CASSPSGSNYGYTF,TGTGCCAGCAGCCCATCGGGTTCTAACTATGGCTACACCTTC
TRBJ2-7,TRBV9,TRBD1,.,CASSSWDSSYEQYF,TGTGCCAGCAGCTCATGGGACAGCTCCTACGAGCAGTACTTC